These T cell receptor beta chains were read from a single sample in a study of graft-versus-host responses after intestinal transplantation. Assay used: immunoSEQ multiplex PCR; TCRdb lists only in-frame clones, some missing. The data show 15,000 to 20,000 clones, with 82% seen just once and approximately 5% held by the top ten. The sample consisted of ileum tissue, taken 17 days after transplant. Every receptor here comes from a human patient who received an intestinal transplant, so some T cells may come from the graft donor. Each CDR3 is given with its conserved first and last residue. D genes are given only for firm matches. Clone size, where shown, is once, few, many, or a class for clones that have expanded.

V	size	J	length	D	CDR3	DNA
TRBV5-8	.	TRBJ2-1	13	TRBD1	CASSQQGHSEQFF	TGTGCCAGCAGCCAACAGGGGCATAGCGAGCAGTTCTTC
TRBV7-9	.	TRBJ1-2	14	.	CASSPGTNSYGYTF	TGTGCCAGCAGCCCGGGGACAAACTCATATGGCTACACCTTC
TRBV19	.	TRBJ1-5	15	.	CASNTGQYSNQPQHF	TGTGCCAGTAACACGGGACAATATAGCAATCAGCCCCAGCATTTT
TRBV7-9	.	TRBJ2-7	16	TRBD2	CASSAPLAGGSYEQYF	TGTGCCAGCAGCGCGCCTCTAGCGGGAGGCTCCTACGAGCAGTACTTC
TRBV28	.	TRBJ2-7	17	.	CASSLRKVFRFPYEQYF	TGTGCCAGCAGCCTGCGAAAAGTATTCCGCTTCCCCTACGAGCAGTACTTC
TRBV6-5	.	TRBJ2-3	16	TRBD2	CASSFPTGLHTDTQYF	TGTGCCAGCAGTTTCCCAACGGGACTACACACAGATACGCAGTATTTT
TRBV19	.	TRBJ1-2	14	TRBD1	CASSIFLGTGHYTF	TGTGCCAGTAGTATATTCCTCGGGACAGGTCACTACACCTTC
TRBV5-1	.	TRBJ2-1	18	TRBD2	CASSLGLAGGPVWDEQFF	TGCGCCAGCAGCTTGGGTCTAGCGGGAGGGCCGGTGTGGGATGAGCAGTTCTTC
TRBV28	.	TRBJ1-2	13	.	CASRMMTDYGYTF	TGTGCCAGCAGGATGATGACGGACTATGGCTACACCTTC
TRBV28	.	TRBJ1-6	16	.	CASSSAQASYNSPLHF	TGTGCCAGCAGCTCTGCCCAGGCGTCCTATAATTCACCCCTCCACTTT
TRBV28	once	TRBJ1-3	14	.	CASSLGGTGNTIYF	TGTGCCAGCAGCCTGGGAGGGACTGGAAACACCATATATTTT
TRBV5-4	.	TRBJ1-1	15	.	CASSWGQGGVTEAFF	TGTGCCAGCAGCTGGGGGCAGGGTGGGGTCACTGAAGCTTTCTTT
TRBV4-1	.	TRBJ1-5	16	.	CASSQGAGYSNQPQHF	TGCGCCAGCAGCCAAGGTGCAGGGTATAGCAATCAGCCCCAGCATTTT
TRBV28	.	TRBJ2-7	18	TRBD1	CASSHFPPLGQVPYEQYF	TGTGCCAGCAGCCATTTCCCACCTCTCGGACAGGTTCCCTACGAGCAGTACTTC
TRBV7-9	.	TRBJ1-2	17	TRBD1	CASRPTPLRQGGYGYTF	TGTGCCAGCAGACCTACACCCCTTCGACAGGGGGGGTATGGCTACACCTTC